This is a list of T cell receptor beta chains from one sample in a study of blood T cells in healthy people across ages. Each CDR3 protein is one row after TCRdb ran MiXCR on the 5' RACE reads. The profile shows 1.5 million to 2 million distinct CDR3 sequences, roughly 49% of them singletons. Sequenced sample: blood. The receptors derive from a woman in her forties in good health. The CDR3 runs from the conserved cysteine through the conserved F or W. The D gene is left open where the match is weak. Where a row states a size, it is once, few, many or the class of an expanded clone; other rows omit it.

V gene,clone size,D gene,J gene,CDR3 protein,CDR3 DNA
TRBV6-5,.,.,TRBJ2-7,CASISTSGLPYEQYF,TGTGCCAGCATTTCGACGAGCGGGTTGCCCTACGAGCAGTACTTC
TRBV12-3/TRBV12-4,.,.,TRBJ1-5,CASSFEGNGNQPQHF,TGTGCCAGCAGTTTCGAGGGGAATGGCAATCAGCCCCAGCATTTT
TRBV20-1,.,.,TRBJ2-3,CSPNGGTSTDTQYF,TGCAGCCCTAACGGGGGCACTAGCACAGATACGCAGTATTTT
TRBV5-1,.,.,TRBJ1-5,CASSLAGGASQPQHF,TGCGCCAGCAGCTTGGCCGGAGGGGCTAGTCAGCCCCAGCATTTT
TRBV7-3,.,.,TRBJ2-6,CASSLLPSQSGANVLTF,TGTGCCAGCAGCTTATTGCCATCACAATCTGGGGCCAACGTCCTGACTTTC
TRBV7-8,.,.,TRBJ2-3,CASSFRVGGGTDTQYF,TGTGCCAGCAGCTTCCGGGTGGGCGGCGGGACAGATACGCAGTATTTT
TRBV11-2,.,.,TRBJ2-2,CASLETGELFF,TGTGCCAGCTTAGAGACCGGGGAGCTGTTTTTT
TRBV2,.,TRBD1,TRBJ2-1,CASSLAGTGEQFF,TGTGCCAGCAGTTTAGCCGGGACAGGAGAGCAGTTCTTC
TRBV7-2,.,.,TRBJ1-4,CASSLFGLTNEKLFF,TGTGCCAGCAGCTTATTTGGATTAACTAATGAAAAACTGTTTTTT
TRBV7-2,.,TRBD1,TRBJ2-3,CAGSSGTGAARRSTDTQYF,TGTGCCGGCAGCTCCGGGACAGGGGCCGCGAGAAGGAGCACAGATACGCAGTATTTT
TRBV7-2,.,TRBD1,TRBJ1-1,CASSPSTGTGEGNTEAFF,TGTGCCAGCAGCCCCTCTACCGGGACAGGGGAGGGTAACACTGAAGCTTTCTTT
TRBV7-9,.,TRBD1,TRBJ1-2,CASSTGTGVYGYTF,TGTGCCAGCAGCACCGGGACAGGGGTGTATGGCTACACCTTC
TRBV5-4,.,.,TRBJ2-1,CASSLVSAVTEQFF,TGTGCCAGCAGCTTGGTTAGCGCGGTCACTGAGCAGTTCTTC
TRBV6-5,few,.,TRBJ2-6,CASKWVSGANVLTF,TGTGCCAGCAAGTGGGTATCCGGGGCCAACGTCCTGACTTTC
TRBV20-1,.,.,TRBJ2-3,CSASKHTDTQYF,TGCAGTGCTAGTAAGCACACAGATACGCAGTATTTT
TRBV7-2,few,.,TRBJ2-5,CASSPTLTGTKQETQYF,TGTGCCAGCAGCCCTACACTGACCGGGACAAAGCAAGAGACCCAGTACTTC
TRBV5-1,.,.,TRBJ2-5,CASSWGPNNEQYF,TGCGCCAGCAGCTGGGGACCCAACAATGAGCAGTACTTC
TRBV20-1,.,.,TRBJ2-3,CSAGGLAITDTQYF,TGCAGTGCTGGGGGTCTAGCTATCACAGATACGCAGTATTTT
TRBV28,.,.,TRBJ1-2,CASNILNYGYTF,TGTGCCAGCAACATCCTTAACTATGGCTACACCTTC
TRBV7-6,once,TRBD2,TRBJ2-5,CASSTAAGGNPIQETQYF,TGTGCCAGCAGCACAGCAGCGGGGGGCAACCCAATACAAGAGACCCAGTACTTC
TRBV7-2,many,.,TRBJ2-3,CASTSTDTQYF,TGTGCCAGCACCTCCACAGATACGCAGTATTTT
TRBV28,.,.,TRBJ2-7,CASSDGREQYF,TGTGCCAGCAGCGACGGGCGCGAGCAGTACTTC
TRBV20-1,.,TRBD1,TRBJ2-5,CSAIGTGGVRQETQYF,TGCAGTGCTATCGGGACAGGGGGAGTCCGGCAAGAGACCCAGTACTTC
TRBV6-1,.,TRBD2,TRBJ2-4,CASREGLAEQYF,TGTGCCAGCAGGGAGGGGCTAGCGGAGCAGTACTTC
TRBV20-1,few,.,TRBJ1-2,CSASRASVGDYGYTF,TGCAGTGCTAGTCGGGCCTCGGTCGGGGACTATGGCTACACCTTC